The 18 T cell receptor beta chains below come from one sample, sequenced in a study of shared clonotypes between healthy human individuals. The protocol was immunoSEQ multiplex PCR, while the TCRdb copy is restricted to in-frame clones and leaves out a portion. The sample carries roughly 2,000,000 clones, about 95% recorded once. Terminally differentiated effector memory CD45RA+ cells were excluded from the naive CD8 cells, which were CD45RO-negative and positively selected for CCR7. Sequenced input: naive CD8+ T cells sorted from blood. The receptors derive from a man aged 18 to 29 in good health.

The count of this clone is one. The rearrangement uses TRBV4-1 and TRBJ1-3, with 12 bases lining up with TRBD1. The CDR3 runs 20 residues. V shed 4 bases, J shed 0 bases, and the junction held 13 bases outside the gene matches. Germline V CDR1 and CDR2: MGHRA, YSYEKL. The CDR3 loop is CASSPLVGTGGRVSGNTIYF. Here the CDR3 DNA reads TGCGCCAGCAGCCCATTGGTCGGGACAGGGGGCCGCGTCTCTGGAAACACCATATATTTT.

The chain couples TRBV19 to TRBJ2-1; D may be TRBD2 (6 bases). The CDR3 has 14 amino acids. Germline V gives CDR1 LNHDA, CDR2 SQIVND (reference sequence). V gave up 3 bases and J gave up 8 bases, with 14 bases separating them. The CDR3 loop reads CASSISASDDEQFF. CDR3 bases: TGTGCCAGTAGTATTTCGGCTAGCGACGATGAGCAGTTCTTC.

About this clone itself: This specimen includes other DNA sequences encoding the same CDR3. The chain links TRBV9 to TRBJ1-4, with D perhaps matching TRBD1 (5 bases). The V end was cut by 2 bases, the J end by 6 bases, with 8 bases between. Germline CDR1 is SGDLS and CDR2 is YYNGEE. CDR3 length equals 13 residues. The DNA of the CDR3 is TGTGCCAGCAGCGTTGGGGGGGATGAAAAACTGTTTTTT. Its protein is CASSVGGDEKLFF.

The chain is built from TRBV7-9 and TRBJ2-2; D remains ambiguous. The CDR3 extends over 10 amino acids. Trimming pared 10 bases from V and 8 bases from J, leaving 8 bases between. CDR1 is SEHNR, CDR2 FQNEAQ, per germline (reference sequence). The CDR3 coding sequence is TGTGCCACGCATGGGGGGGAGCTGTTTTTT. Its translation: CATHGGELFF.

The chain uses TRBV27 and TRBJ2-7; the match to TRBD2 covers 7 bases. With V trimmed by 3 bases and J by 2 bases, 4 bases remained unmatched. The CDR3 runs 14 residues. Germline V gene lookup returns CDR1 MNHEY and CDR2 SMNVEV (reference sequence). The CDR3 is CASSFSGAAYEQYF. The CDR3 nucleotides read TGTGCCAGCAGTTTCAGCGGGGCAGCCTACGAGCAGTACTTC.

This clone was found once. The J gene is TRBJ1-2, the V gene TRBV4-1; D is unclear. Trimming cost V 0 bases and J 4 bases, with 15 bases left between them. Germline CDR1 reads MGHRA; CDR2 reads YSYEKL. The CDR3 contains 16 residues. The CDR3 bases are TGCGCCAGCAGCCAAGATCCGAGGCAGGAGGGCTATGGCTACACCTTC. Its translation: CASSQDPRQEGYGYTF.

CDR3 nucleotides: TGTGCCAGCAGTCTCGACAACGGGTCTTTGAACGAGCAGTACTTC. Amino acid sequence: CASSLDNGSLNEQYF. The genes are TRBV28 and TRBJ2-7; D gene ambiguous. The CDR3 is 15 residues long. Germline lookup yields CDR1 MDHEN and CDR2 SYDVKM. V gave up 5 bases and J gave up 5 bases, with 19 bases separating them.

The chain uses TRBV28 and TRBJ2-3; 7 bases line up with TRBD1. CDR3 length equals 14 residues. CDR1 is MDHEN and CDR2 is SYDVKM in the germline V gene. The J segment lost 0 bases and the V segment lost 8 bases, leaving 5 bases of the junction unmatched. The CDR3 is CASALTGSTDTQYF. The CDR3, as DNA: TGTGCCAGCGCTCTGACAGGGAGCACAGATACGCAGTATTTT.

Comment on this clone: This specimen includes other DNA sequences encoding the same CDR3. The chain links TRBV27 to TRBJ2-7; D possibly matches TRBD1 or TRBD2 (5 bases each). Germline V gives CDR1 MNHEY, CDR2 SMNVEV (reference sequence). Trimming cost V 3 bases and J 2 bases, with 11 bases left between them. CDR3 length: 14 residues. The CDR3 here is CASSLGTGPYEQYF. The DNA for the CDR3 is TGTGCCAGCAGTTTGGGGACGGGACCCTACGAGCAGTACTTC.

The chain carries TRBV5-1 and TRBJ1-4; unclear D gene. The germline gives CDR1 SGHRS, CDR2 YFSETQ. V lost 0 bases to trimming and J lost 8 bases, with 17 bases between them. CDR3 length: 16 amino acids. CDR3 sequence reads: CASSLAGRLKGEKLFF. The CDR3, as DNA: TGCGCCAGCAGCTTGGCCGGACGCCTGAAAGGCGAAAAACTGTTTTTT.

The table lists this clone with a count of one. Here the CDR3 DNA reads TGCGCCAGCAGCCAGTACTCGGGAGTCCCCCTCTACGAGCAGTACTTC. Translating it yields CASSQYSGVPLYEQYF. J is TRBJ2-7 and V is TRBV4-3; D possibly corresponds to TRBD2 (6 bases). The CDR3 is made up of 16 amino acids. The germline V and J ends were trimmed by 3 bases and 3 bases, with 18 bases remaining between them. Germline V lookup: CDR1 LGHNA, CDR2 YSLEER.

V and J are TRBV27 and TRBJ1-6, with 9 bases matching TRBD1. Germline lookup yields CDR1 MNHEY and CDR2 SMNVEV (reference sequence). Losses at the gene ends were 8 bases for V and 9 bases for J; bases not matched to a gene: 2. CDR3 length: 12 amino acids. CDR3: CASGTGFSPLHF. The CDR3 region has the DNA TGTGCCAGCGGGACAGGGTTTTCACCCCTCCACTTT.

The rearrangement uses TRBV4-1 and TRBJ1-4, with D possibly matching TRBD1 (5 bases). The CDR3 is made up of 15 amino acids. Per the germline V gene, CDR1 is MGHRA and CDR2 is YSYEKL. Trimming stripped 4 bases from V and 0 bases from J, with 9 bases between. The CDR3 reads CASSPRTPTNEKLFF. The CDR3 DNA reads as TGCGCCAGCAGCCCCCGGACACCAACTAATGAAAAACTGTTTTTT.

V and J are TRBV7-9 and TRBJ2-7; no clear D. Germline CDR1 and CDR2: SEHNR and FQNEAQ (reference sequence). The CDR3 covers 14 residues. Trimming removed 1 base at V and 9 bases at J, with 16 bases between. The CDR3 here is CASSLGGRLVRQYF. For the CDR3, the DNA is TGTGCCAGCAGCTTAGGTGGCAGGCTAGTGCGGCAGTACTTC.

The J gene is TRBJ1-1, the V gene TRBV29-1; D gene uncertain. Trimming stripped 7 bases from V and 3 bases from J, with 6 bases between. In germline, CDR1 is SQVTM, CDR2 ANQGSEA. This CDR3 is 10 amino acids long. CDR3 loop: CSAPDTEAFF. The CDR3 nucleotides are TGCAGCGCCCCGGACACTGAAGCTTTCTTT.

This chain uses TRBV7-6 with TRBJ2-7; D might be TRBD1 (6 bases). V lost 3 bases and J lost 4, with 13 bases in between. Germline V gene data show CDR1 as SGHVS and CDR2 as FNYEAQ. This CDR3 region has 14 residues. This CDR3 is CASSFGQTLYEQYF. The CDR3 nucleotides are TGTGCCAGCAGCTTCGGACAGACCTTATACGAGCAGTACTTC.

The chain couples TRBV15 to TRBJ1-5, with a possible D match to TRBD1 (5 bases). Germline V gene data show CDR1 as LNHNV and CDR2 as YYDKDF (reference sequence). V dropped 8 bases and J dropped 4 bases, with 15 bases sitting between them. This CDR3 spans 14 amino acids. CDR3 coding DNA: TGTGCCACCTGGGGCGGGGTCCCTAATCAGCCCCAGCATTTT. Protein sequence: CATWGGVPNQPQHF. The variable domain in full, completed from reference TRBV15 and TRBJ1-5, reads DAMVIQNPRYQVTQFGKPVTLSCSQTLNHNVMYWYQQKSSQAPKLLFHYYDKDFNNEADTPDNFQSRRPNTSFCFLDIRSPGLGDTAMYLCATWGGVPNQPQHFGDGTRLSIL.

A few counts support this clone. Other DNA sequences from this sample encode an identical CDR3 as well. The rearrangement joins TRBV4-1 to TRBJ1-6; maybe TRBD1 (5 bases). The CDR3 contains 17 residues. Germline V gives CDR1 MGHRA, CDR2 YSYEKL. Trimming left V 0 bases short and J 0 bases short, with 9 bases between. CDR3 residues: CASSQEGESSYNSPLHF. The CDR3 DNA reads as TGCGCCAGCAGCCAAGAAGGGGAAAGCTCCTATAATTCACCCCTCCACTTT.